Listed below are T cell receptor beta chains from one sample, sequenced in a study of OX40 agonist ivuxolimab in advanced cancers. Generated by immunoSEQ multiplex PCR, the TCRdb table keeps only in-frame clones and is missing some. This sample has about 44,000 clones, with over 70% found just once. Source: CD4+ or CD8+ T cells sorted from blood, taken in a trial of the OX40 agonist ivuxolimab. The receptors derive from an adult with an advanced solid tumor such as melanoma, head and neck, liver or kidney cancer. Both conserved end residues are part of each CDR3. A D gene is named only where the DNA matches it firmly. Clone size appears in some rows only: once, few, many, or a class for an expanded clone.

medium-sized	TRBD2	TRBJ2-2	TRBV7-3	CASSRTAGVGTGELFF	TGTGCCAGCAGTCGCACGGCGGGAGTTGGTACCGGGGAGCTGTTTTTT
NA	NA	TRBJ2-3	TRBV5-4	CASSLGDPSTDTQYF	TGTGCCAGCAGCTTGGGGGATCCTAGCACAGATACGCAGTATTTT
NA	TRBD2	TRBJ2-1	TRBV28	CASRDHLAGGFYNEQFF	TGTGCCAGCAGGGACCATTTAGCGGGAGGCTTCTACAATGAGCAGTTCTTC
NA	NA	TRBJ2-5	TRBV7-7	CASSLGVRETQYF	TGTGCCAGCAGCTTAGGGGTCCGAGAGACCCAGTACTTC
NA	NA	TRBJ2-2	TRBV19	CASSPGLFSGELFF	TGTGCCAGTAGTCCAGGACTATTCTCGGGGGAGCTGTTTTTT
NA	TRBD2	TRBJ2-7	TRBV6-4	CASSDPLSGRVYYEQYF	TGTGCCAGCAGTGACCCCCTTAGCGGGAGGGTCTACTACGAGCAGTACTTC
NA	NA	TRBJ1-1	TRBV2	CASRRGEGNTEAFF	TGTGCCAGCAGGAGGGGGGAGGGAAACACTGAAGCTTTCTTT
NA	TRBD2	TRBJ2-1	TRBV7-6	CASSSGLPSYNEQFF	TGTGCCAGCAGCTCGGGACTACCGTCCTACAATGAGCAGTTCTTC
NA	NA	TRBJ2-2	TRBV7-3	CASSLDITGELFF	TGTGCCAGCAGCTTGGACATCACCGGGGAGCTGTTTTTT
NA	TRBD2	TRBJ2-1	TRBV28	CASSSPSAGGVEQFF	TGTGCCAGCAGCTCCCCCTCAGCGGGGGGTGTTGAGCAGTTCTTC
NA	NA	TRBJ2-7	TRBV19	CASSISRDYEQYF	TGTGCCAGTAGTATATCCAGAGACTACGAGCAGTACTTC
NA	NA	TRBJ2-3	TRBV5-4	CASSLAQGPTQYF	TGTGCCAGCAGCTTGGCGCAGGGCCCTACGCAGTATTTT
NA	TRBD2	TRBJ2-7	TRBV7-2	CASSTRTSGTYEQYF	TGTGCCAGCAGCACTAGGACTAGCGGAACCTACGAGCAGTACTTC
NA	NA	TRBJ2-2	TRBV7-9	CASEERRGTGELFF	TGTGCCAGCGAGGAGAGGCGGGGCACCGGGGAGCTGTTTTTT
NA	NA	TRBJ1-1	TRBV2	CASSEGAGDTEAFF	TGTGCCAGCAGTGAAGGGGCAGGGGACACTGAAGCTTTCTTT
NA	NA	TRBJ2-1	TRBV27	CASSLYAGSSYNEQFF	TGTGCCAGCAGTTTATATGCCGGGAGCTCCTACAATGAGCAGTTCTTC
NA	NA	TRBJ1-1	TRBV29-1	CSVDTAMNTEAFF	TGCAGCGTTGACACAGCCATGAACACTGAAGCTTTCTTT
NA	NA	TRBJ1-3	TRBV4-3	CASSQGHGNTIYF	TGCGCCAGCAGCCAGGGACACGGAAACACCATATATTTT
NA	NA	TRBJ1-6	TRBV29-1	CSVGQADNSPLHF	TGCAGCGTTGGACAGGCAGATAATTCACCCCTCCACTTT
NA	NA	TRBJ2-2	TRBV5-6	CASSLYGAVRGGELFF	TGTGCCAGCAGCCTCTACGGCGCTGTCCGAGGCGGGGAGCTGTTTTTT
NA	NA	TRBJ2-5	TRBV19	CATSDRPQETQYF	TGTGCCACTTCCGACAGACCCCAAGAGACCCAGTACTTC
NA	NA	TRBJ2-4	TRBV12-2	CASRLVLAGGWSAKNIQYF	TGTGCAAGTCGCTTAGTTCTAGCGGGAGGGTGGTCGGCCAAAAACATTCAGTACTTC
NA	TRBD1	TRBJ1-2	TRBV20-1	CSANRGHGYTF	TGCAGTGCCAACAGGGGGCATGGCTACACCTTC
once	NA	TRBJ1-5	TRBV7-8	CASSLAGRNSHQPQHF	TGTGCCAGCAGCTTAGCGGGAAGGAACAGTCATCAGCCCCAGCATTTT
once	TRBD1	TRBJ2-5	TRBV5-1	CASSNPGTGETQYF	TGCGCCAGCAGCAACCCCGGGACAGGGGAGACCCAGTACTTC
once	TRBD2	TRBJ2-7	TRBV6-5	CASRGASGVHEQYF	TGTGCCAGCAGGGGGGCTAGCGGGGTCCACGAGCAGTACTTC
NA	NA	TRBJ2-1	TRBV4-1	CASSRQLAGSYNEQFF	TGCGCCAGCAGCCGCCAACTAGCAGGCTCCTACAATGAGCAGTTCTTC
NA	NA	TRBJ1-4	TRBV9	CASSEAPWGNEKLFF	TGTGCCAGCAGCGAGGCCCCCTGGGGTAATGAAAAACTGTTTTTT
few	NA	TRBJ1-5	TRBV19	CASSWGRDQPQHF	TGTGCCAGTAGTTGGGGCAGGGATCAGCCCCAGCATTTT
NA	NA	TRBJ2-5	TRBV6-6	CASSYFGVGSETQYF	TGTGCCAGCAGTTACTTCGGGGTGGGATCGGAGACCCAGTACTTC
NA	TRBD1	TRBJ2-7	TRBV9	CASSPGQGNYEQYF	TGTGCCAGCAGCCCAGGACAGGGAAACTACGAGCAGTACTTC